The 11 T cell receptor beta chains below come from one sample, sequenced in a study of OX40 agonist ivuxolimab in advanced cancers. Sequencing was performed with immunoSEQ multiplex PCR; in TCRdb, only in-frame clones are kept and a portion is missing. Of tens of thousands of clones listed, 70% to 85% are singletons. Specimen: CD4+ or CD8+ T cells sorted from blood, collected in a trial of the OX40 agonist ivuxolimab. These receptors originate from an adult with an advanced solid tumor such as melanoma, head and neck, liver or kidney cancer.

V is TRBV15 and J is TRBJ2-7, with 7 nucleotides matching TRBD2. CDR3 length equals 16 residues. Trimming at V came to 0 bases and at J to 2 bases, leaving 7 bases not matched to a gene. Germline V gene data show CDR1 as LNHNV and CDR2 as YYDKDF (reference sequence). CDR3 amino acids: CATSRDREGPPYEQYF. The CDR3 DNA sequence: TGTGCCACCAGCAGAGATAGGGAGGGGCCCCCCTACGAGCAGTACTTC.

This clone has only one observation. V is TRBV6-1 and J is TRBJ2-7, with a possible D match to TRBD1 (6 bases). Between the trimmed V and J ends, which lost 4 bases and 4 bases, there was a span of 17 bases. Germline-derived CDR1 and CDR2 are MNHNS and SASEGT. This CDR3 is 15 amino acids long. CDR3 nucleotide sequence: TGTGCCAGCAGTGGGAGACAGGCCCCCCCTTACGAGCAGTACTTC. Translated: CASSGRQAPPYEQYF.

The CDR3 region is CASSPIGASDLGEQYF. For the CDR3, the DNA is TGTGCCAGCTCACCAATCGGTGCTAGCGACCTTGGCGAGCAGTACTTC. The chain combines TRBV18 with TRBJ2-7; a weak D match, TRBD2 (6 bases). From germline, CDR1 is KGHSH and CDR2 LQKENI. The CDR3 consists of 16 residues. Trimming removed 2 bases at V and 6 bases at J, with 20 bases between.

V usage is TRBV29-1 and J usage is TRBJ2-5; TRBD2 is a possible D gene (6 bases). The DNA end lines up better with TRBJ2-7; the J call may be wrong. The CDR3 length is 13 residues. In germline, CDR1 is SQVTM, CDR2 ANQGSEA. CDR3 sequence: CSVVPGDNYEQYF. The CDR3 DNA follows: TGCAGCGTTGTACCGGGGGATAACTACGAGCAGTACTTC.

The chain carries TRBV18 and TRBJ2-5, with TRBD2 as a possible D gene (5 bases). This CDR3 comprises 13 residues. Germline CDR1 is KGHSH and CDR2 is LQKENI. Trimming left V 3 bases short and J 4 bases short, with 9 bases between. In DNA form, the CDR3 reads TGTGCCAGCTCACCCGGGATGGGAGAGACCCAGTACTTC. This gives the protein CASSPGMGETQYF.

This chain joins TRBV4-1 and TRBJ1-6, with 7 nucleotides matching TRBD1. There are 15 residues in the CDR3. V gave up 4 bases and J gave up 9 bases; unmatched junction bases: 9. CDR1 is MGHRA, CDR2 YSYEKL, per germline. This chain's CDR3 is CASSPGTVGISPLHF. CDR3 bases: TGCGCCAGCAGCCCCGGGACAGTGGGAATTTCACCCCTCCACTTT.

V usage is TRBV4-1 and J usage is TRBJ1-5, with no clear D. Germline loops: CDR1 MGHRA, CDR2 YSYEKL. V was trimmed by 0 bases and J by 6 bases, leaving 6 bases between them. The length of the CDR3 is 13 residues. The DNA for the CDR3 is TGCGCCAGCAGCCAAGATTGGGGTCAGCCCCAGCATTTT. Residues: CASSQDWGQPQHF.

The chain carries TRBV6-5 and TRBJ2-3; D might be TRBD1 or TRBD2, each matching 5 bases. This CDR3 spans 16 amino acids. Germline V CDR1 and CDR2: MNHEY, SVGAGI. The germline V and J ends were trimmed by 4 bases and 6 bases, with 20 bases remaining between them. Written as DNA, the CDR3 is TGTGCCAGCAGTTCTCCTGGGGGTGGGAGTTTGGATACGCAGTATTTT. This encodes CASSSPGGGSLDTQYF.

This sequence joins TRBV4-1 and TRBJ2-5; D is possibly TRBD1 or TRBD2 (5 bases each). The J call may be incorrect, as the DNA end agrees better with TRBJ2-7. The CDR3 covers 15 residues. CDR1 and CDR2 (germline): MGHRA, YSYEKL. The CDR3 sequence: CASSQGTPGGYEQYF. The CDR3 DNA is TGCGCCAGCAGCCAAGGGACACCCGGAGGCTACGAGCAGTACTTC.

This rearrangement joins TRBV27 to TRBJ2-1; either TRBD1 or TRBD2 may supply D (5 bases each). CDR1 and CDR2 (germline): MNHEY, SMNVEV (reference sequence). V lost 2 bases, J lost 7 bases, and 12 bases lay in between. The CDR3 is 14 amino acids. The DNA of the CDR3 is TGTGCCAGCAGTTTACGGGACCGAGGGAATGAGCAGTTCTTC. Protein product: CASSLRDRGNEQFF.

V gene TRBV7-6 combines with J gene TRBJ2-2; D might be TRBD1 or TRBD2, each matching 5 bases. This CDR3 comprises 17 residues. Germline V lookup: CDR1 SGHVS, CDR2 FNYEAQ. V shed 1 base and J shed 1 base, with 13 bases lying between them. CDR3 bases: TGTGCCAGCAGCTTAGGTAGCGCAGGGATGAACACCGGGGAGCTGTTTTTT. It translates to CASSLGSAGMNTGELFF.